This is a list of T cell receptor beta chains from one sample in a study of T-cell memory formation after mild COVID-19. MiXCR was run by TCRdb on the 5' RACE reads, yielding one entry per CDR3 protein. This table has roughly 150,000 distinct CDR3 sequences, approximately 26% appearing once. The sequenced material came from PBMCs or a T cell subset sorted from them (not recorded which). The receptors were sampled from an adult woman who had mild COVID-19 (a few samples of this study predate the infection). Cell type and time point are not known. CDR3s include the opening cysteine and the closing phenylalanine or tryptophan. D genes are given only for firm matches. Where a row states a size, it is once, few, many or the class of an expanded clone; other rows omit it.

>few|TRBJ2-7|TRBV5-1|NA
TGCGCCAGCTCTTTAAGGACGGAGCCGGAGTACGAGCAGTACTTC
CASSLRTEPEYEQYF
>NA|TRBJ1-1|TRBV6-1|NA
TGTGCCAGCAGGTCTGTCGGGAGGGGGTTCAGGACTGAAGCTTTCTTT
CASRSVGRGFRTEAFF
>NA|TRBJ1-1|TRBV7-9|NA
TGTGCCAGCAGCCATGATACGAACACTGAAGCTTTCTTT
CASSHDTNTEAFF
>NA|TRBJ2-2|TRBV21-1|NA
TGTGCCAGGCCCCGAGGGGGTTGGACCGGGGAGCTGTTTTTT
CARPRGGWTGELFF
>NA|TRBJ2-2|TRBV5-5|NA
TGTGCCAGCAGCGCCGGGACCGTAAACACCGGGGAGCTGTTTTTT
CASSAGTVNTGELFF
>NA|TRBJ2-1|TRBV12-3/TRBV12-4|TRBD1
TGTGCCACCCGGGACAGCAGAGATGAGCAGTTCTTC
CATRDSRDEQFF
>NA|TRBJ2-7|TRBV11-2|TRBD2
TGTGCCAGCACCCCGGGAGGGCCGTTATACGAGCAGTACTTC
CASTPGGPLYEQYF
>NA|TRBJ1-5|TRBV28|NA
TGTGCCAGCAGCTCCGCCATGGAGAGCAATCAGCCCCAGCATTTT
CASSSAMESNQPQHF
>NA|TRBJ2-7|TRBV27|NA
TGTGCCAGCAGCCTAGTGGGGGAGTTGGACGAGCAGTACTTC
CASSLVGELDEQYF
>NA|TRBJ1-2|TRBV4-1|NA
TGCGCCAGCAGCCAAGCCTACCAGACGGCGAGCTATGGCTACACCTTC
CASSQAYQTASYGYTF
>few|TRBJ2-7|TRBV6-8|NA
TGTGCCAGCAGTTACGCGACTTCCTTCGGGGGAACCTCCTACGAGCAGTACTTC
CASSYATSFGGTSYEQYF
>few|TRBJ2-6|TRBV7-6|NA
TGTGCCAGCAGCTTAGTAGAGGGAGGCCCAATTGGGGCCAACGTCCTGACTTTC
CASSLVEGGPIGANVLTF
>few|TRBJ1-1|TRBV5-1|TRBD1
TGCGCCAGCAGCTTGATGACAGGGATCTTAGGGAACACTGAAGCTTTCTTT
CASSLMTGILGNTEAFF
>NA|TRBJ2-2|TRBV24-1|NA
TGTGCCACCAGCCGCAGAGACCGGGCCGGGGAGCTGTTTTTT
CATSRRDRAGELFF
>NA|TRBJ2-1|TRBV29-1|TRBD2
TGCAGCGTTGTAGGCGGGGGGGCATCCTACAATGAGCAGTTCTTC
CSVVGGGASYNEQFF
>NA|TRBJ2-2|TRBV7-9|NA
TGTGCCAGCAGCTTAGAAGTTCGGCAGGGGTACACCGGGGAGCTGTTTTTT
CASSLEVRQGYTGELFF
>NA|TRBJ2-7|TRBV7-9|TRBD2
TGTGCCAGCACCCACGCGGGGGGCTCCGAGCAGTACTTC
CASTHAGGSEQYF
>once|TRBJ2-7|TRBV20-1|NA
TGCAGTGCTAGAGCTACCTACGAGCAGTACTTC
CSARATYEQYF